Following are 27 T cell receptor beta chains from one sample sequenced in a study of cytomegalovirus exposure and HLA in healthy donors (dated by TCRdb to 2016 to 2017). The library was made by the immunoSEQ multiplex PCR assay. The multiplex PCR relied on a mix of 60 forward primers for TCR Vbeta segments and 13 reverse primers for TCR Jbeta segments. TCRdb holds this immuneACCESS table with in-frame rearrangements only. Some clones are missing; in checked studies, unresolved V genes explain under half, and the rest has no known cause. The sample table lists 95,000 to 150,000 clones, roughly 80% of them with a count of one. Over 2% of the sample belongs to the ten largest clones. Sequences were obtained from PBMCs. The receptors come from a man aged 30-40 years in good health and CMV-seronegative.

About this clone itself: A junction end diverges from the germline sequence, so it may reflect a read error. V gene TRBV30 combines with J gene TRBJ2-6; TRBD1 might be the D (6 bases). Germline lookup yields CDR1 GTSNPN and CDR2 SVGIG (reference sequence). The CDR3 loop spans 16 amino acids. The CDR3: CAWSGRGFAGANGLTF. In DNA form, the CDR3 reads TGTGCCTGGAGCGGCAGGGGCTTCGCTGGGGCCAACGGCCTGACTTTC.

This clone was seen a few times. The CDR3 loop reads CASSGGDRGHGEQFF. In DNA, the CDR3 is TGTGCCAGCAGCGGGGGGGACAGGGGGCATGGTGAGCAGTTCTTC. The rearrangement joins TRBV9 to TRBJ2-1; 12 bases line up with TRBD1. Germline trimming cut 3 bases from V and 9 bases from J; bases unmatched to any gene: 7. There are 15 residues in the CDR3. Germline CDR1 SGDLS, CDR2 YYNGEE. The whole variable domain, filled in from reference TRBV9 and TRBJ2-1, reads DSGVTQTPKHLITATGQRVTLRCSPRSGDLSVYWYQQSLDQGLQFLIQYYNGEERAKGNILERFSAQQFPDLHSELNLSSLELGDSALYFCASSGGDRGHGEQFFGPGTRLTVL.

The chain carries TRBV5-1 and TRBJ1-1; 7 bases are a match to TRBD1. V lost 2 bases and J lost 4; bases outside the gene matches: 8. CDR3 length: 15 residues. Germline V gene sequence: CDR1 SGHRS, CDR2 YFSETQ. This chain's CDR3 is CASSLTGTVSTEAFF. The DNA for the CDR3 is TGCGCCAGCAGCTTAACCGGGACAGTTAGCACTGAAGCTTTCTTT.

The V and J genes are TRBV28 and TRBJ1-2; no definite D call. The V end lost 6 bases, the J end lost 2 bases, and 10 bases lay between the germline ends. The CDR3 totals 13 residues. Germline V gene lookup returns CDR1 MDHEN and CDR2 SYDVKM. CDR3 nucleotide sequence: TGTGCCAGCAGAATAACACAAAACTATGGCTACACCTTC. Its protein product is CASRITQNYGYTF.

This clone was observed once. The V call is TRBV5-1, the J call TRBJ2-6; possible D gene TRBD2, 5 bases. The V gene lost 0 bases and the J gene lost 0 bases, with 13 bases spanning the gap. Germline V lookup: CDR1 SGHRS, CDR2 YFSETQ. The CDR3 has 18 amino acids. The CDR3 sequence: CASSLGSGSISGANVLTF. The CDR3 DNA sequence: TGCGCCAGCAGCTTGGGGTCGGGGTCCATCTCTGGGGCCAACGTCCTGACTTTC.

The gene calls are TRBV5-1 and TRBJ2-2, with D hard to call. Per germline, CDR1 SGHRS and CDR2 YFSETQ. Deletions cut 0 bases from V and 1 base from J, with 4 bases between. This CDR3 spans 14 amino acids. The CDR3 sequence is CASSLGQNTGELFF. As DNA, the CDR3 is TGCGCCAGCAGCTTGGGACAGAACACCGGGGAGCTGTTTTTT.

The CDR3 loop reads CASSTAGTGAEQYF. The DNA for the CDR3 is TGTGCCAGTAGTACCGCCGGGACAGGGGCCGAGCAGTACTTC. The J gene is TRBJ2-7, the V gene TRBV19, with 10 bases matching TRBD1. Germline V gene lookup returns CDR1 LNHDA and CDR2 SQIVND (reference sequence). Trimming at V came to 4 bases and at J to 6 bases, leaving 6 bases not matched to a gene. The CDR3 covers 14 residues. The whole variable domain, filled in from reference TRBV19 and TRBJ2-7, reads DGGITQSPKYLFRKEGQNVTLSCEQNLNHDAMYWYRQDPGQGLRLIYYSQIVNDFQKGDIAEGYSVSREKKESFPLTVTSAQKNPTAFYLCASSTAGTGAEQYFGPGTRLTVT.

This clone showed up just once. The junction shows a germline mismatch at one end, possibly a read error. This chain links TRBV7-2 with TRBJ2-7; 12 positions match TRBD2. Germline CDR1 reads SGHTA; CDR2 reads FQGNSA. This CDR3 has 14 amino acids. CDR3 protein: CASSVTSGGYKQYF. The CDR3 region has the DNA TGTGCCAGCAGCGTGACTAGCGGGGGCTACAAGCAGTACTTC.

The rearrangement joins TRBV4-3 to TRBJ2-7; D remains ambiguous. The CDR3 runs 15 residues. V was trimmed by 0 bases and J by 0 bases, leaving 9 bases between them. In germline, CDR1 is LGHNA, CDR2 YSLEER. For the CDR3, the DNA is TGCGCCAGCAGCCAAGAGCCCGGTAGCTCCTACGAGCAGTACTTC. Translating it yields CASSQEPGSSYEQYF.

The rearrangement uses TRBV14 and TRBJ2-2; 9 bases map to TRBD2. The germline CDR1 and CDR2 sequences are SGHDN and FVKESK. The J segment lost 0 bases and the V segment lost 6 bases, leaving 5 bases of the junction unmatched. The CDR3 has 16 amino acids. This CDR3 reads CASSRAGGTNTGELFF. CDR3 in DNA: TGTGCCAGCAGTAGAGCGGGGGGAACGAACACCGGGGAGCTGTTTTTT.

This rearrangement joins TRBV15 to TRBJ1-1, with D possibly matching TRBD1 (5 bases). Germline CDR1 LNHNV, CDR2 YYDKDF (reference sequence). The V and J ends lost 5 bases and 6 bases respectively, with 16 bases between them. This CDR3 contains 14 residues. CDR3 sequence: CATSSARGPSEAFF. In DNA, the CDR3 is TGTGCCACCAGCTCAGCGCGGGGCCCTTCTGAAGCTTTCTTT.

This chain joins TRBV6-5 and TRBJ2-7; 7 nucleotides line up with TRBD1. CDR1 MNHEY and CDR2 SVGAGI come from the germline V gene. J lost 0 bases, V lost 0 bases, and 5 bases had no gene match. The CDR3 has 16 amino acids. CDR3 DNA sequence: TGTGCCAGCAGTTACTCTTGGGACAGAATCTCCTACGAGCAGTACTTC. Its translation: CASSYSWDRISYEQYF.

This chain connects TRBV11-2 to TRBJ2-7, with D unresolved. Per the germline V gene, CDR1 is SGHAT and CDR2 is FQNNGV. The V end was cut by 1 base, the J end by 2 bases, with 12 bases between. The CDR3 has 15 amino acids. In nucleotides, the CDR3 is TGTGCCAGCAGCTTAGGGTCAGTACCCACCTACGAGCAGTACTTC. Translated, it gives CASSLGSVPTYEQYF.

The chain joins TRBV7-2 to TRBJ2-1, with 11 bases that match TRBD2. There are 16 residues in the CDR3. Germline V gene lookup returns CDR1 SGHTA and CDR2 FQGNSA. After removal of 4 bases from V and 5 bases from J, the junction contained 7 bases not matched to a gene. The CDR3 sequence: CASSYLAGGPHNEQFF. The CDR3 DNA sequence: TGTGCCAGCAGCTACTTAGCGGGGGGGCCCCACAATGAGCAGTTCTTC.

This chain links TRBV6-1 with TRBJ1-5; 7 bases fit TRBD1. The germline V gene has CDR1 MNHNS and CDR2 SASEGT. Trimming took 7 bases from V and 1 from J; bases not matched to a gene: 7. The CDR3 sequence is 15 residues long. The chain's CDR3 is CASTHRGPSNQPQHF. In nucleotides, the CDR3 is TGTGCCAGCACTCACAGGGGTCCCAGCAATCAGCCCCAGCATTTT.

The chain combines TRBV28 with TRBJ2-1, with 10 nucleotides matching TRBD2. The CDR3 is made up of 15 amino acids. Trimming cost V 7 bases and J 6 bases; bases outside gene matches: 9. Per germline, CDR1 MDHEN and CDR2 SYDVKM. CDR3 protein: CASMESGLAANEQFF. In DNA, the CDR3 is TGTGCCAGCATGGAAAGCGGACTAGCGGCCAATGAGCAGTTCTTC.

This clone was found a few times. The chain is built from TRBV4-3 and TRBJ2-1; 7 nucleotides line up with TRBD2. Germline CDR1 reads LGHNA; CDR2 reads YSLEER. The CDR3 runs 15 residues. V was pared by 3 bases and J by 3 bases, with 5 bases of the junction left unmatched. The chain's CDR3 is CASSQVQRGYNEQFF. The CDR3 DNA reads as TGCGCCAGCAGCCAGGTCCAGCGGGGCTACAATGAGCAGTTCTTC.

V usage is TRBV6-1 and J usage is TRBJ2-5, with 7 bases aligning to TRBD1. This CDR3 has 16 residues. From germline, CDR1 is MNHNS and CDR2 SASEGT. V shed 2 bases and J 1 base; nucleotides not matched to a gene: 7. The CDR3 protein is CASSEPRGIRQETQYF. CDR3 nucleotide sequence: TGTGCCAGCAGTGAACCCAGGGGGATCCGCCAAGAGACCCAGTACTTC.

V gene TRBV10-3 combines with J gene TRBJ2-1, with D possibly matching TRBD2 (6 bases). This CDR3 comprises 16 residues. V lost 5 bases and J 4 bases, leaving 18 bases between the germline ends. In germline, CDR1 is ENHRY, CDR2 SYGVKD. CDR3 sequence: CAISSTQGGVYNEQFF. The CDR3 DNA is TGTGCCATCAGTTCTACCCAAGGAGGGGTTTACAATGAGCAGTTCTTC.

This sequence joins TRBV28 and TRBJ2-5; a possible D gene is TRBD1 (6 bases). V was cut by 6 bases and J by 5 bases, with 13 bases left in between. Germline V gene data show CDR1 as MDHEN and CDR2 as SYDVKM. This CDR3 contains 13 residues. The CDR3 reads CASRLGAGETQYF. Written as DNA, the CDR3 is TGTGCCAGCAGATTGGGGGCAGGTGAGACCCAGTACTTC.

CDR3 residues: CASRATGLNTGELFF. The DNA for the CDR3 is TGTGCCAGCAGGGCGACGGGACTTAACACCGGGGAGCTGTTTTTT. The chain combines TRBV28 with TRBJ2-2; TRBD2 might be the D (6 bases). The CDR3 sequence is 15 residues long. Germline CDR1 reads MDHEN; CDR2 reads SYDVKM. V gave up 6 bases and J gave up 2 bases, with 13 bases separating them.

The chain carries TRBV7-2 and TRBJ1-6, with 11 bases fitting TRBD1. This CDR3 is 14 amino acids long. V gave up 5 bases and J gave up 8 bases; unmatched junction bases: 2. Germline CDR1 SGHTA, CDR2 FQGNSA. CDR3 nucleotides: TGTGCCAGCAGCGGACAGGGGGCGGATTCACCCCTCCACTTT. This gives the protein CASSGQGADSPLHF.

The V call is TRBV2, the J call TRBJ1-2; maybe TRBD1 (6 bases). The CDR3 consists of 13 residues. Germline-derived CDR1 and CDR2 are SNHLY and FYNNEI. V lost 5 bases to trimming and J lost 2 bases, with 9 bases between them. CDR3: CASSRQGNYGYTF. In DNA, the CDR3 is TGTGCCAGCAGTCGGCAGGGGAACTATGGCTACACCTTC. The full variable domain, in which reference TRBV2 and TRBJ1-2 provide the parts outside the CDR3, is EPEVTQTPSHQVTQMGQEVILRCVPISNHLYFYWYRQILGQKVEFLVSFYNNEISEKSEIFDDQFSVERPDGSNFTLKIRSTKLEDSAMYFCASSRQGNYGYTFGSGTRLTVV.

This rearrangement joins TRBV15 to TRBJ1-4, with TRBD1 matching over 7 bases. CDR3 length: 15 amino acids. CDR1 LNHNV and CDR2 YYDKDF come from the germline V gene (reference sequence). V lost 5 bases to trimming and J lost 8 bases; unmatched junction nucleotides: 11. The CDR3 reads CATSRQGDGTEKLFF. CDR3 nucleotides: TGTGCCACCAGCCGGCAGGGGGATGGGACGGAAAAACTGTTTTTT.

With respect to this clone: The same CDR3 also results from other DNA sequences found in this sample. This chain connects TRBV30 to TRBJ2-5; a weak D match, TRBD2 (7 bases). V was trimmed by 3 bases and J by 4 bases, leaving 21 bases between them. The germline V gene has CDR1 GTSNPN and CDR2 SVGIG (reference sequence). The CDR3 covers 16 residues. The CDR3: CAWRDGTGGFLETQYF. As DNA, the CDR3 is TGTGCCTGGAGAGACGGGACGGGGGGCTTTCTAGAGACCCAGTACTTC.

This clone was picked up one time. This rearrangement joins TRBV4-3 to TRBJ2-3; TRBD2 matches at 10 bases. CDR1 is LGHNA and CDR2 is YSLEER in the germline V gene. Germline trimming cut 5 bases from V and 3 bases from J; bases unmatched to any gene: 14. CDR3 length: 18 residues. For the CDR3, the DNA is TGCGCCAGCAGCAATACTCCGAGGGTAGCGGGGGGTACAGATACGCAGTATTTT. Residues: CASSNTPRVAGGTDTQYF.

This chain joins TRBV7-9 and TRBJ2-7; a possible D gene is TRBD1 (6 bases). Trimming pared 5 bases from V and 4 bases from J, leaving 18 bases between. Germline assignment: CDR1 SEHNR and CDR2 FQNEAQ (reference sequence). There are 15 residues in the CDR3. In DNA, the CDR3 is TGTGCCAGCAGCGGCCAGGGACACGTAGTTTACGAGCAGTACTTC. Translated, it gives CASSGQGHVVYEQYF.